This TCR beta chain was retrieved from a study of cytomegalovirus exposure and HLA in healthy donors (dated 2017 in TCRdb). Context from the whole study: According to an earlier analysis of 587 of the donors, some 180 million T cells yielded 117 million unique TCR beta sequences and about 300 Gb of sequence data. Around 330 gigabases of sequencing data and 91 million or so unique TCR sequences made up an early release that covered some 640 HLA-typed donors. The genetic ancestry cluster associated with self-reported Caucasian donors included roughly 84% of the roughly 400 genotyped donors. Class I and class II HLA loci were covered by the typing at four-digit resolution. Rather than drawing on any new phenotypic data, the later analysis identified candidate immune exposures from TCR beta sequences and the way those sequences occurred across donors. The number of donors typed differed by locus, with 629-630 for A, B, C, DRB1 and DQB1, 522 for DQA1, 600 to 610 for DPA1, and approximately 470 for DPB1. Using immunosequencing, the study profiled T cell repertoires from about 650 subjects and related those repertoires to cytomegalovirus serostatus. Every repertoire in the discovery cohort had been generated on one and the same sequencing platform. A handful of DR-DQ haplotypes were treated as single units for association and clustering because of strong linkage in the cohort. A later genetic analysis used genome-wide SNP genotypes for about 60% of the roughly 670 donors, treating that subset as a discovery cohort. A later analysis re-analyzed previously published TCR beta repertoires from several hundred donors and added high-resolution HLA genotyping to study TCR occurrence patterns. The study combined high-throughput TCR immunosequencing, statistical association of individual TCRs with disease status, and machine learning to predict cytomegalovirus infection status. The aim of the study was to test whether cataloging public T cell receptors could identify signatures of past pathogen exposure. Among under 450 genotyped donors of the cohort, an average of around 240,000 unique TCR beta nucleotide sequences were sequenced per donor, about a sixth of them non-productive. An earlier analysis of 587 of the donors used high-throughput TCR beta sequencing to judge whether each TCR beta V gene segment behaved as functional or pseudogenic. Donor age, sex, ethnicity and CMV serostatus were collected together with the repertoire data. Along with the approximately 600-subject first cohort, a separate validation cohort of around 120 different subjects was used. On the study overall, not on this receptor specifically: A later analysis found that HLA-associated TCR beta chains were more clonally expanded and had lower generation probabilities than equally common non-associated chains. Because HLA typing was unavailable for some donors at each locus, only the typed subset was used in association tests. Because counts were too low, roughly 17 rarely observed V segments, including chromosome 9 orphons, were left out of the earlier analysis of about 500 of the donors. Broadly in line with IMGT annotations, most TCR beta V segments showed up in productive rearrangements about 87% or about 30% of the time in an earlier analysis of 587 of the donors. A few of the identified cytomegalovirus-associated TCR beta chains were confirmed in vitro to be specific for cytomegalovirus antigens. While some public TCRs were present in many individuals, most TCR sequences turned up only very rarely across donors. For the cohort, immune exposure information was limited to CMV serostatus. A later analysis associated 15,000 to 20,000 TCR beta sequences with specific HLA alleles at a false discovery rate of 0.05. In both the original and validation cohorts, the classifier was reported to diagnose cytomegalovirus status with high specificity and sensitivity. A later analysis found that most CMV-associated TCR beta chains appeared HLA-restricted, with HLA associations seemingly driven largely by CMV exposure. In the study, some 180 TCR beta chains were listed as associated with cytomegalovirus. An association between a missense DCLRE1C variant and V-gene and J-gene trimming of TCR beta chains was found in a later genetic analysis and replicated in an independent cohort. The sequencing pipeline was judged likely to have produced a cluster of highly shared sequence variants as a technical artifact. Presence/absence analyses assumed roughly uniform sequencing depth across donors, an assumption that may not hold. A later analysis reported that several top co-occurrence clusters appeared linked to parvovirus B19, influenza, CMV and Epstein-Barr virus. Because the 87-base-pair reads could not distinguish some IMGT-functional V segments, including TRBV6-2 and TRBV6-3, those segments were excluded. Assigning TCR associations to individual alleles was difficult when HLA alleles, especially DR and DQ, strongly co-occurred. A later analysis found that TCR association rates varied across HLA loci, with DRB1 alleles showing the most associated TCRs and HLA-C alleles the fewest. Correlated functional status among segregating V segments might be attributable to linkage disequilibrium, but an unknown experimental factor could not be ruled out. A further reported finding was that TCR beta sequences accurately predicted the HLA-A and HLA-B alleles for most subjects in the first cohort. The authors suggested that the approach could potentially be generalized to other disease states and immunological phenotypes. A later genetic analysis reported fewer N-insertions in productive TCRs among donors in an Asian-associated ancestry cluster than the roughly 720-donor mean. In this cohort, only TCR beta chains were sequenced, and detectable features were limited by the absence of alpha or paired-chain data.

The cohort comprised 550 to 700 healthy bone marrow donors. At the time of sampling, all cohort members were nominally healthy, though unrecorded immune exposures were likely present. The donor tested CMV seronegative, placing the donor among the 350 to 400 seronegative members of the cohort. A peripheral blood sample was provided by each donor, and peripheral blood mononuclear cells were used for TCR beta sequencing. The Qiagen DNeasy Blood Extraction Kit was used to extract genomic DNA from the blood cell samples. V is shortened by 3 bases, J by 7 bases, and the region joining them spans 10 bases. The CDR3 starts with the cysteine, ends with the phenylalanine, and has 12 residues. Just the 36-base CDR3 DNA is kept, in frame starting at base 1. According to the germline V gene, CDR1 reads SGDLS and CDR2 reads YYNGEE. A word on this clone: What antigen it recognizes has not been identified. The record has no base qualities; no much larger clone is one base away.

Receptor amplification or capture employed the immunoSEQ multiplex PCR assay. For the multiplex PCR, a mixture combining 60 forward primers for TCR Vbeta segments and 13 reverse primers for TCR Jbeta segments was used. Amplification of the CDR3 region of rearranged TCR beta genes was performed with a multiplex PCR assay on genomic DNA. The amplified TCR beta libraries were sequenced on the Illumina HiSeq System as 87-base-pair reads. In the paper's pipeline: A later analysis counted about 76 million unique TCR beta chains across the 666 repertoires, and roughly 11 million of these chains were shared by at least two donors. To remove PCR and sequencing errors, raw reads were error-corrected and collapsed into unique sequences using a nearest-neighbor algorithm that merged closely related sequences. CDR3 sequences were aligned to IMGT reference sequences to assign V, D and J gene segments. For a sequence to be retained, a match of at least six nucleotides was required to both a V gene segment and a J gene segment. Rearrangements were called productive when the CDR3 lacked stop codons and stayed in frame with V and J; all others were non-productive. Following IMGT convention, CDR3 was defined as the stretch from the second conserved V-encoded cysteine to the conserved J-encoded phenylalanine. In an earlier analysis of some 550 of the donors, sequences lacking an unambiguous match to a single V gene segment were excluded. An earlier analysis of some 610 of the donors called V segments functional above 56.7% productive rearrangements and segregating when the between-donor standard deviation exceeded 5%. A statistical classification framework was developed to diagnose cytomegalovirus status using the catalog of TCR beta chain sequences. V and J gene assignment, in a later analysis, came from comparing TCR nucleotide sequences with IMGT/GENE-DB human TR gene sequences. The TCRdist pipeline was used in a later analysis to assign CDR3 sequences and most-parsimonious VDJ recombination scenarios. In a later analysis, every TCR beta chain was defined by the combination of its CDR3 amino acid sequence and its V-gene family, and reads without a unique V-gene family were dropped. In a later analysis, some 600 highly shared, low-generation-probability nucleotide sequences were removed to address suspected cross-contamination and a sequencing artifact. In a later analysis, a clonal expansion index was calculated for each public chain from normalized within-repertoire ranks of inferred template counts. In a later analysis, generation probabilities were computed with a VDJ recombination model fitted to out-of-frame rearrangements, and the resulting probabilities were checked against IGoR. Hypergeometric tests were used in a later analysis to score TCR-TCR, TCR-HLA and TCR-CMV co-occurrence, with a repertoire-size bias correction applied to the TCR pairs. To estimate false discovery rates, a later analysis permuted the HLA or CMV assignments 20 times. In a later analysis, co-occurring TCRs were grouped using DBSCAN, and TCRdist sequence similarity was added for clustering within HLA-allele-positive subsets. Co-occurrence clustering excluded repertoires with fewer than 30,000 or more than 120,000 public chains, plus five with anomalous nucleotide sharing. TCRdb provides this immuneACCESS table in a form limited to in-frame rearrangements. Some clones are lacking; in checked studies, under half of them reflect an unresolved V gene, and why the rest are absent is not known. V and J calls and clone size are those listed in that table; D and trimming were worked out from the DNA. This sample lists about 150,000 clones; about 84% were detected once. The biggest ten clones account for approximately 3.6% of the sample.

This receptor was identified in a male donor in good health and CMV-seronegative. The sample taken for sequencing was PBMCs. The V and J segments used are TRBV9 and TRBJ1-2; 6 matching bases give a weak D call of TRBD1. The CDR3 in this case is CASSEGVAGYTF. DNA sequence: TGTGCCAGCAGCGAGGGGGTCGCTGGCTACACCTTC.